This is a list of T cell receptor beta chains from one sample in a study of PD-1 blockade in classical Hodgkin lymphoma. Using immunoSEQ multiplex PCR, the repertoire was profiled, and TCRdb retains in-frame clones only, with some absent. There are fewer than 25,000 clones in the sample; roughly nine tenths occur only once, and roughly 0.25% lies in the top ten. Sequencing was carried out using CD4+ T cells from blood. Receptors were obtained from a human donor with classical Hodgkin lymphoma. Both conserved end residues are part of each CDR3.

j_call | v_call | cdr3_aa
TRBJ2-7 | TRBV7-2 | CASSLGGLYEQYF
TRBJ1-2 | TRBV7-2 | CASSLARDPPYGYTF
TRBJ1-2 | TRBV6-5 | CASSLITGYGYTF
TRBJ1-3 | TRBV7-9 | CASSSSGGRNTIYF
TRBJ1-4 | TRBV7-9 | CASSLNTNEKLFF
TRBJ1-1 | TRBV29-1 | CSVQLKTMNTEAFF
TRBJ1-2 | TRBV9 | CASSVGQGTGTYGYTF
TRBJ2-3 | TRBV6-5 | CASSPLGAATDTQYF
TRBJ1-2 | TRBV30 | CARVPPGGVGYTF
TRBJ2-2 | TRBV9 | CASSVGASGGTTGELFF